This entry concerns a single T cell receptor (beta chain). Its antigen is as yet unknown. The germline V and J ends were trimmed by 3 bases and 4 bases, with 14 bases remaining between them. Germline CDR1 reads SGHNT; CDR2 reads YYREEE (reference sequence). The CDR3 contains 15 residues. This sample stems from a study of cytomegalovirus exposure and HLA in healthy donors. Study-level points and caveats: As a later analysis showed, a missense DCLRE1C variant was linked to trimming of TCR beta V- and J-genes. Roughly 170 TCR beta chains were listed as cytomegalovirus-associated. Clonal expansion, a later analysis showed, was greater in HLA-associated TCR beta chains than in equally common others.

Vbeta (60) and Jbeta (13) primers were used in the PCR. Produced via immunoSEQ multiplex PCR; TCRdb's table is partial and in-frame only. This table holds 85,000 to 100,000 clones, about 77% found once. The gene calls are TRBV5-4 and TRBJ2-1; D perhaps matches TRBD1 (7 bases). The TCR sequence derives from a man between 35 and 55 years old in good health and CMV-seronegative. The sample comprised PBMCs. The CDR3 spells CASSSPRGDYNEQFF. The CDR3 DNA is TGTGCCAGCAGCTCGCCCAGGGGGGATTACAATGAGCAGTTCTTC.